The subject of this entry is one TCR beta chain. The source of the sample is a study of blood T cell repertoires in COVID-19. For the study at large: From the United States, Italy and Spain came samples of acute and convalescent COVID-19. PBMCs, B-cell-depleted T cells, or T cells provided the cDNA or gDNA that made up the material.

The CDR3 spans 17 residues. Trimming cost V 3 bases and J 0 bases; bases outside gene matches: 9. Looked up from germline, CDR1 is SGHRS and CDR2 is YFSETQ. The data were produced by immunoSEQ multiplex PCR, yet TCRdb's version contains in-frame clones alone and is incomplete. Here the sample spans tens of thousands of clones, roughly nine tenths being singletons. The gene calls are TRBV5-1 and TRBJ1-1; the match to TRBD1 covers 9 bases. The sequencing sample was made of peripheral blood. The source of this sequence is a man between 60 and 75 years old with acute or convalescent COVID-19. This CDR3 is CASSSVPGQGMNTEAFF. The CDR3 nucleotides are TGCGCCAGCAGCTCAGTCCCGGGACAGGGCATGAACACTGAAGCTTTCTTT.